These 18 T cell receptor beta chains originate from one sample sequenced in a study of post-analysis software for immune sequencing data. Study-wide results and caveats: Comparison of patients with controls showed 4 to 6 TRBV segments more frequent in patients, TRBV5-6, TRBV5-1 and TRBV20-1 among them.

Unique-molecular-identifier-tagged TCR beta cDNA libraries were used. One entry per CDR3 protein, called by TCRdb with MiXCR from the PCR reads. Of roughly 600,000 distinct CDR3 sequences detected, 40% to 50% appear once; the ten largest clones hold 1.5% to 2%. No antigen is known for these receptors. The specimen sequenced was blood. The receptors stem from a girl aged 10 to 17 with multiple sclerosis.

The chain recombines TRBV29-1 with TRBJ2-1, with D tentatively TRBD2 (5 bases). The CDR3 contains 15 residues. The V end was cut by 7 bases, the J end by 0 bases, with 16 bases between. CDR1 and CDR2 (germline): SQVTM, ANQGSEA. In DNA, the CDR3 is TGCAGCGCCACTAGGAATCCCTCCTCCTACAATGAGCAGTTCTTC. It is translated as CSATRNPSSYNEQFF.

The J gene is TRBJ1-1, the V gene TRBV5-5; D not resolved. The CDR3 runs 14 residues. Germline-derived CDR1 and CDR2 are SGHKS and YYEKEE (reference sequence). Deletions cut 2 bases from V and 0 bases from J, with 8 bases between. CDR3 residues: CASSLDQVNTEAFF. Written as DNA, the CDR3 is TGTGCCAGCAGCTTAGATCAGGTGAACACTGAAGCTTTCTTT.

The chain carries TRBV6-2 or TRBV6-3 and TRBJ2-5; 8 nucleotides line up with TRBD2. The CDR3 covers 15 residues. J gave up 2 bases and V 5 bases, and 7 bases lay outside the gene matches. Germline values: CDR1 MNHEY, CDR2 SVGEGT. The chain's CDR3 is CASSPGGVLQETQYF. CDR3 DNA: TGTGCCAGCAGTCCCGGGGGGGTCCTTCAAGAGACCCAGTACTTC.

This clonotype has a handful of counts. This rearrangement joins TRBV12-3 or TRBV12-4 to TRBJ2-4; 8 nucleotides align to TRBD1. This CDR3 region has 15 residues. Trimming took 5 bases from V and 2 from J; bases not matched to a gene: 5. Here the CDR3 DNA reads TGTGCCAGCAGTCCCGGGACAGGAACCAAAAACATTCAGTACTTC. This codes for CASSPGTGTKNIQYF.

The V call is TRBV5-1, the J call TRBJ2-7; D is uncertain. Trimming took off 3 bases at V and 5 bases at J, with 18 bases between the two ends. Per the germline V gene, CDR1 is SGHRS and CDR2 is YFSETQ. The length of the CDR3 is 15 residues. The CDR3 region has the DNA TGCGCCAGCAGCTCGCTCGGCAGCCTTTCGGACGAGCAGTACTTC. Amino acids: CASSSLGSLSDEQYF.

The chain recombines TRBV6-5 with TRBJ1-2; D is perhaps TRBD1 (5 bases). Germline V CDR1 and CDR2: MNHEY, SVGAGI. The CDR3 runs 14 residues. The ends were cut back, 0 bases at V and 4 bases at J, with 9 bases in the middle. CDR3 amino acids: CASSYSAGTYGYTF. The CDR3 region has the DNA TGTGCCAGCAGTTACTCCGCCGGGACCTATGGCTACACCTTC.

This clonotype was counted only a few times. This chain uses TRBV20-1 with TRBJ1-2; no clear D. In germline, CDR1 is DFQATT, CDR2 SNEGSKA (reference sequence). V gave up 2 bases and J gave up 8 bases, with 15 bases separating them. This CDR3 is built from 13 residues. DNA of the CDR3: TGCAGTGCTAGAAAGCTGGAGGCGGAGGGCTACACCTTC. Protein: CSARKLEAEGYTF.

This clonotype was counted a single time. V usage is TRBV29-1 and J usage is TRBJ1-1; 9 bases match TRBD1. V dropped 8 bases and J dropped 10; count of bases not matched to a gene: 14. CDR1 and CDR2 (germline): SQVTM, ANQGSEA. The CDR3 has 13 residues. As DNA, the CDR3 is TGCAGCCTCTACAGGGGGCAAGCTCCGCGAGCTTTCTTT. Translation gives CSLYRGQAPRAFF. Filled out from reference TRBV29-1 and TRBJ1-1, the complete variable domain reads SAVISQKPSRDICQRGTSLTIQCQVDSQVTMMFWYRQQPGQSLTLIATANQGSEATYESGFVIDKFPISRPNLTFSTLTVSNMSPEDSSIYLCSLYRGQAPRAFFGQGTRLTVV.

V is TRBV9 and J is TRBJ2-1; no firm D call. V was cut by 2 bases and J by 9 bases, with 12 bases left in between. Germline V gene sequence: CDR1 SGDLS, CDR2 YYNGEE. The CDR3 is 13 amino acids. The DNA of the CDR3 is TGTGCCAGCAGCGTCGGCAGCGCAGGTGAGCAGTTCTTC. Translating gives CASSVGSAGEQFF.

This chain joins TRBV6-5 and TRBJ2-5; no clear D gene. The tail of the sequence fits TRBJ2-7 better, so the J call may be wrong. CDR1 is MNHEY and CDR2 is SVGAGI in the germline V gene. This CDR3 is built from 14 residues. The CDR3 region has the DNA TGTGCCAGCAGTTACACGCTTCTGATCTACGAGCAGTACTTC. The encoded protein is CASSYTLLIYEQYF.

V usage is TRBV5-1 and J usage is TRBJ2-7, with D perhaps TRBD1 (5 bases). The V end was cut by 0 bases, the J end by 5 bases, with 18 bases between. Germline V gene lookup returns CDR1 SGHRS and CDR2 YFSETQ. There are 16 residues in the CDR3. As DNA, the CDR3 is TGCGCCAGCAGCTTGGGAGATGGCAGGGATCGGGACGAGCAGTACTTC. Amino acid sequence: CASSLGDGRDRDEQYF. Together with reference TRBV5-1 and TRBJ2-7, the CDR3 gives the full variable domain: KAGVTQTPRYLIKTRGQQVTLSCSPISGHRSVSWYQQTPGQGLQFLFEYFSETQRNKGNFPGRFSGRQFSNSRSEMNVSTLELGDSALYLCASSLGDGRDRDEQYFGPGTRLTVT.

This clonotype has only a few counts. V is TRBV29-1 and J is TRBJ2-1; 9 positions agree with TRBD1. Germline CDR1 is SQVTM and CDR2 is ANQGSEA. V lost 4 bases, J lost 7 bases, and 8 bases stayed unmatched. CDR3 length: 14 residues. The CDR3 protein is CSVAGDRVRNEQFF. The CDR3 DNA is TGCAGCGTTGCCGGGGACAGGGTCAGGAATGAGCAGTTCTTC.

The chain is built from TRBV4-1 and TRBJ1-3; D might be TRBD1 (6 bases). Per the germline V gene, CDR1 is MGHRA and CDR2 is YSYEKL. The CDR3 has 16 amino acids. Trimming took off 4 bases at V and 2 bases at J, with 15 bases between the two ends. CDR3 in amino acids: CASSRGTSGTGNTIYF. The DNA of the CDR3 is TGCGCCAGCAGCCGCGGGACATCGGGGACTGGAAACACCATATATTTT.

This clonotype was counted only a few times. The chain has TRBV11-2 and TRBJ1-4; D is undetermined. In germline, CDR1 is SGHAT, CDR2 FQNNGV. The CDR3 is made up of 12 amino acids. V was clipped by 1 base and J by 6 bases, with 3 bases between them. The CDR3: CASSLVYEKLFF. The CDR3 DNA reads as TGTGCCAGCAGCTTAGTTTATGAAAAACTGTTTTTT.

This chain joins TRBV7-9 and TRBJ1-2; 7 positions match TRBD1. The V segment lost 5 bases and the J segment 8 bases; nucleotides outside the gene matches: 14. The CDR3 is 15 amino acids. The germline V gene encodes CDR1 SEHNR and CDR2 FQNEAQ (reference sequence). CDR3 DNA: TGTGCCAGCAGCCCCCCACAGGGCAGGGGGACGGGCTACACCTTC. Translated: CASSPPQGRGTGYTF. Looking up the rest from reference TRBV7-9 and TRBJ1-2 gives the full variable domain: DTGVSQNPRHKITKRGQNVTFRCDPISEHNRLYWYRQTLGQGPEFLTYFQNEAQLEKSRLLSDRFSAERPKGSFSTLEIQRTEQGDSAMYLCASSPPQGRGTGYTFGSGTRLTVV.

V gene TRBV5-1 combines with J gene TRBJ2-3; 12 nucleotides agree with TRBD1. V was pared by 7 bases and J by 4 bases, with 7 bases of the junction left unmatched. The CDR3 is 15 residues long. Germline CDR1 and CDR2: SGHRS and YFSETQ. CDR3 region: CASARGTGGADTQYF. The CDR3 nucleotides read TGCGCCAGCGCCCGAGGGACAGGGGGCGCAGATACGCAGTATTTT.

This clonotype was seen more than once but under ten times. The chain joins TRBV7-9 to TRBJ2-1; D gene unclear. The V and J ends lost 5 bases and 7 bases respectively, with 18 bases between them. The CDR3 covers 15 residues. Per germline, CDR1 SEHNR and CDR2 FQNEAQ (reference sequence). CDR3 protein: CASSPSAKQRNEQFF. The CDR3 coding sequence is TGTGCCAGCAGCCCATCCGCGAAACAGAGAAATGAGCAGTTCTTC.

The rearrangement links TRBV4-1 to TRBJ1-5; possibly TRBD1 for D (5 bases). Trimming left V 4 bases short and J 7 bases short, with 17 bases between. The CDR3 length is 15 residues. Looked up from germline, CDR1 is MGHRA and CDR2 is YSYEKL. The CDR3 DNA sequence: TGCGCCAGCAGCCCAGAGGGGAGGGGAGGCCAGCCCCAGCATTTT. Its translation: CASSPEGRGGQPQHF.